This TCR beta chain was observed in a study of blood T cell repertoires in COVID-19. Across the study: Material from acute and convalescent COVID-19 was sourced from the United States, Italy and Spain.

Germline loops: CDR1 LGHNA, CDR2 YSLEER. CDR3 length: 15 residues. In this sample, this clone is medium-sized. In the authors' methods: Nucleated cell number was recorded as an estimate derived from reference gene primer amplification. Sequenced by immunoSEQ multiplex PCR; TCRdb stores in-frame clones only, minus some. V and J calls plus clone size are reproduced from that table; the DNA served to infer D and trimming. The table has some 80,000 clones, roughly 91% seen once. The receptor comes from a human donor in a cohort sampled during active COVID-19. The rearrangement joins TRBV4-3 to TRBJ1-1; no clear D. Sequenced material: peripheral blood. The CDR3 sequence: CPTRRPGFVNTEAFF. DNA of the CDR3: TGCCCCACCCGCCGACCCGGGTTCGTGAACACTGAAGCTTTCTTT.